This passage covers 15 T cell receptor beta chains from one sample sequenced in a study of read filtering for tumor transcriptome and immune sequencing. Molecular barcoded adaptors covering alpha/delta and beta/gamma chains were used on about 390 ng RNA. Each CDR3 protein is one row after TCRdb ran MiXCR on the reads. The sample contains about 250 distinct CDR3 sequences, more than 70% of which appear only once. Source material: a population of CD138-negative cells sorted from bone marrow. Source of these receptors: a donor at least 40 years old with multiple myeloma. This table probably holds off-target reads from a library built for another chain.

In nucleotides, the CDR3 is TGTGCCAGCTGGAACGGTGCCTCGCCCCAGCATTTT. Amino acids: CASWNGASPQHF. This chain uses TRBV19 with TRBJ1-5; D call uncertain. Trimming removed 9 bases at V and 9 bases at J, with 15 bases between. Looked up from germline, CDR1 is LNHDA and CDR2 is SQIVND (reference sequence). This CDR3 has 12 amino acids.

The J gene is TRBJ2-7, the V gene TRBV7-9; tentative D call: TRBD2 (6 bases). Germline values: CDR1 SEHNR, CDR2 FQNEAQ (reference sequence). The CDR3 sequence is 12 residues long. V was cut by 4 bases and J by 7 bases, with 11 bases left in between. The CDR3 loop is CASSWTAGEQYF. CDR3 nucleotide sequence: TGTGCCAGCAGCTGGACGGCGGGGGAGCAGTACTTC.

J is TRBJ2-7 and V is TRBV28; TRBD2 matches at 9 bases. Trimming at V came to 6 bases and at J to 0 bases, leaving 12 bases not matched to a gene. The CDR3 is 17 residues long. Germline CDR1 reads MDHEN; CDR2 reads SYDVKM. This chain's CDR3 is CASRAGTSISSSYEQYF. The CDR3 nucleotides are TGTGCCAGCAGAGCCGGGACTAGCATCTCGAGCTCCTACGAGCAGTACTTC. Full variable domain (rest looked up from reference TRBV28 and TRBJ2-7): DVKVTQSSRYLVKRTGEKVFLECVQDMDHENMFWYRQDPGLGLRLIYFSYDVKMKEKGDIPEGYSVSREKKERFSLILESASTNQTSMYLCASRAGTSISSSYEQYFGPGTRLTVT.

This clonotype was picked up one time. The chain is built from TRBV6-5 and TRBJ2-1, with D tentatively TRBD2 (6 bases). The germline CDR1 and CDR2 sequences are MNHEY and SVGAGI. V lost 6 bases and J lost 15, with 21 bases in between. There are 13 residues in the CDR3. DNA of the CDR3: TGTGCCAGCAGCTACGGGACTTGGCAGGGACTGTTCTTC. Translating it yields CASSYGTWQGLFF.

The table lists this clonotype with a few counts. The rearrangement links TRBV29-1 to TRBJ2-1; no reliable D call. CDR1 and CDR2 (germline): SQVTM, ANQGSEA. The CDR3 has 13 amino acids. Trimming removed 1 base at V and 8 bases at J, with 12 bases between. In DNA form, the CDR3 reads TGCAGCGTTGAAGGCAGGTCGTTCGATGAGCAGTTCTTC. This codes for CSVEGRSFDEQFF.

V gene TRBV7-2 combines with J gene TRBJ1-1; D perhaps matches TRBD1 (5 bases). From germline, CDR1 is SGHTA and CDR2 FQGNSA. The CDR3 loop spans 13 amino acids. Trimming took 1 base from V and 4 from J, leaving 7 bases between them. The CDR3 DNA sequence: TGTGCCAGCAGCTTAGTCCAGGGCACTGAAGCTTTCTTT. Amino acids: CASSLVQGTEAFF.

The chain combines TRBV15 with TRBJ2-7; no firm D call. The V end lost 0 bases, the J end lost 3 bases, and 6 bases lay between the germline ends. The V gene's germline CDR1 is LNHNV and CDR2 YYDKDF (reference sequence). The CDR3 length is 13 residues. The CDR3 sequence is CATSREHGYEQYF. As DNA, the CDR3 is TGTGCCACCAGCAGAGAACACGGCTACGAGCAGTACTTC. Based on the CDR3 plus reference TRBV15 and TRBJ2-7, the full variable domain is DAMVIQNPRYQVTQFGKPVTLSCSQTLNHNVMYWYQQKSSQAPKLLFHYYDKDFNNEADTPDNFQSRRPNTSFCFLDIRSPGLGDTAMYLCATSREHGYEQYFGPGTRLTVT.

This clonotype showed up just a few times. J is TRBJ2-2 and V is TRBV7-9; D is uncertain. Germline CDR1 reads SEHNR; CDR2 reads FQNEAQ (reference sequence). Between the trimmed V and J ends, which lost 4 bases and 4 bases, there was a span of 7 bases. The CDR3 spans 13 residues. CDR3 bases: TGTGCCAGCAGCTCCGTGGGCACCGGGGAGCTGTTTTTT. This codes for CASSSVGTGELFF.

The CDR3 region is CSAANLEQFF. The CDR3 bases are TGCAGTGCTGCCAATCTGGAGCAGTTCTTC. This chain connects TRBV20-1 to TRBJ2-1; D remains ambiguous. CDR1 and CDR2 from the germline V gene are DFQATT and SNEGSKA (reference sequence). The germline V and J ends were trimmed by 5 bases and 10 bases, with 9 bases remaining between them. The CDR3 runs to 10 residues.

This sequence joins TRBV11-2 and TRBJ1-1; D unclear. CDR3 size: 11 residues. Trimming took off 8 bases at V and 6 bases at J, with 10 bases between the two ends. Germline loops: CDR1 SGHAT, CDR2 FQNNGV. CDR3 sequence (DNA): TGTGCCAGCGTCAGTGGGCCTGAAGCTTTCTTT. Protein sequence: CASVSGPEAFF.

This chain connects TRBV6-5 to TRBJ2-7; unclear D gene. Germline V gene sequence: CDR1 MNHEY, CDR2 SVGAGI. V lost 0 bases to trimming and J lost 3 bases, with 6 bases between them. This CDR3 has 13 residues. The CDR3 is CASSYSTGYEQYF. As DNA, the CDR3 is TGTGCCAGCAGTTACTCGACGGGCTACGAGCAGTACTTC.

This clonotype is hyperexpanded in the sample. The chain uses TRBV9 and TRBJ1-1, with D perhaps TRBD1 (5 bases). V lost 7 bases and J lost 4, with 14 bases in between. Germline loops: CDR1 SGDLS, CDR2 YYNGEE. The CDR3 spans 13 residues. The CDR3 loop is CASARAGTTEAFF. CDR3 DNA sequence: TGTGCCAGCGCACGAGCTGGGACCACTGAAGCTTTCTTT. Filled out from reference TRBV9 and TRBJ1-1, the complete variable domain reads DSGVTQTPKHLITATGQRVTLRCSPRSGDLSVYWYQQSLDQGLQFLIQYYNGEERAKGNILERFSAQQFPDLHSELNLSSLELGDSALYFCASARAGTTEAFFGQGTRLTVV.

The gene calls are TRBV6-1 and TRBJ2-5; D is perhaps TRBD1 or TRBD2 (5 bases each). Trimming removed 3 bases at V and 8 bases at J, with 13 bases between. CDR1 and CDR2 from the germline V gene are MNHNS and SASEGT. The length of the CDR3 is 13 residues. The CDR3 here is CASSDRDPITQYF. The CDR3 DNA reads TGTGCCAGCAGTGACCGGGACCCTATAACCCAGTACTTC.

This clonotype was seen a handful of times. This chain uses TRBV10-3 with TRBJ2-1, with 8 bases matching TRBD2. The CDR3 extends over 14 amino acids. Losses at the gene ends were 8 bases for V and 7 bases for J; bases not matched to a gene: 10. CDR1 is ENHRY, CDR2 SYGVKD, per germline. In DNA form, the CDR3 reads TGTGCCATCCAACGGGGGGGCTCTTCGAATGAGCAGTTCTTC. Encoded protein: CAIQRGGSSNEQFF.

The chain couples TRBV7-9 to TRBJ2-7; TRBD2 aligns across 8 bases. Germline values: CDR1 SEHNR, CDR2 FQNEAQ (reference sequence). Trimming cost V 7 bases and J 7 bases; bases outside gene matches: 9. The CDR3 loop spans 13 amino acids. The CDR3 sequence: CASTPPGGGEQYF. The CDR3 region has the DNA TGTGCCAGCACCCCACCCGGGGGGGGGGAGCAGTACTTC. Looking up the rest from reference TRBV7-9 and TRBJ2-7 gives the full variable domain: DTGVSQNPRHKITKRGQNVTFRCDPISEHNRLYWYRQTLGQGPEFLTYFQNEAQLEKSRLLSDRFSAERPKGSFSTLEIQRTEQGDSAMYLCASTPPGGGEQYFGPGTRLTVT.